The source of this TCR beta chain is a study of blood T cell repertoires in COVID-19. CDR1 and CDR2 from the germline V gene are ENHRY and SYGVKD. The CDR3 loop spans 15 amino acids. Losses at the gene ends were 4 bases for V and 6 bases for J; bases not matched to a gene: 7. The method was immunoSEQ multiplex PCR; TCRdb's version includes in-frame clones alone and lacks a portion of them. The table shows 250,000 to 300,000 clones, with about nine tenths occurring only once. Sequenced sample: peripheral blood. The V call is TRBV10-3, the J call TRBJ2-1, with 9 nucleotides matching TRBD2. The TCR sequence derives from a woman younger than 45 with COVID-19, enrolled during active disease. The CDR3 nucleotides read TGTGCCATCAGTGTGGCAGCGGGAGGAAGCAATGAGCAGTTCTTC. Its translation is CAISVAAGGSNEQFF.